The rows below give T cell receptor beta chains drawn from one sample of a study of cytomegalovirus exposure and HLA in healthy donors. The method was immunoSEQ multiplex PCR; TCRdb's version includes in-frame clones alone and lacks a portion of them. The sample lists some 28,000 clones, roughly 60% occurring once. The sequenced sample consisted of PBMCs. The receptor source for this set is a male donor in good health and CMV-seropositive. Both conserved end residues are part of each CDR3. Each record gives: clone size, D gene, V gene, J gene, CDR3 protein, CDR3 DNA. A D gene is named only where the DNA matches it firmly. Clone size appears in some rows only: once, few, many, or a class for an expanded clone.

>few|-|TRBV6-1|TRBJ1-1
CASSEIIQTEAFF
TGTGCCAGCAGTGAAATTATACAGACTGAAGCTTTCTTT
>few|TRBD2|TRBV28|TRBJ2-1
CASRGLAGGGYNEQFF
TGTGCCAGCAGGGGACTAGCGGGAGGGGGCTACAATGAGCAGTTCTTC
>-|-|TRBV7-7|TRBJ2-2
CASSPITGTGELFF
TGTGCTAGCAGCCCTATAACGGGGACCGGGGAGCTGTTTTTT
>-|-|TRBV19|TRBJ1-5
CASSIAPIQGYSNQPQHF
TGTGCCAGTAGTATAGCCCCTATACAGGGCTATAGCAATCAGCCCCAGCATTTT
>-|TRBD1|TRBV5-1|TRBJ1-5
CASSPTGGGQPQHF
TGCGCCAGCAGCCCTACAGGGGGGGGCCAGCCCCAGCATTTT
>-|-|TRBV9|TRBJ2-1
CASSDNGDSYNEQFF
TGTGCCAGCAGCGATAACGGGGACTCCTACAATGAGCAGTTCTTC
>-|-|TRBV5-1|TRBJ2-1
CASSLQGTYNEQFF
TGCGCCAGCAGCTTGCAGGGCACCTACAATGAGCAGTTCTTC
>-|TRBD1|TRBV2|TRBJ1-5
CASKGDRGTGQPQHF
TGTGCCAGCAAAGGGGACAGGGGAACCGGTCAGCCCCAGCATTTT
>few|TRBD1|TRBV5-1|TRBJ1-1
CASAGTGSRAFF
TGCGCCAGCGCCGGGACAGGAAGCCGGGCTTTCTTT
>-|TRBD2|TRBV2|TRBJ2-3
CASNLKGLAADTQYF
TGTGCCAGCAATTTGAAAGGGCTAGCGGCAGATACGCAGTATTTT
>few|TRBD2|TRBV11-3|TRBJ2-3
CASSLSGGAGTQYF
TGTGCCAGCAGCCTTAGCGGGGGGGCTGGTACGCAGTATTTT
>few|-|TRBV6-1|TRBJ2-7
CASSQRGDTGYEQYF
TGTGCCAGCAGCCAAAGAGGGGATACAGGGTACGAGCAGTACTTC
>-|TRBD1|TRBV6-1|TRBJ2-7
CASRPGQGPYEQYF
TGTGCCAGCAGACCGGGACAGGGCCCTTACGAGCAGTACTTC
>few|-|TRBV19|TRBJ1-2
CASSKDELGALYGYTF
TGTGCCAGTAGTAAGGACGAATTAGGGGCGCTCTATGGCTACACCTTC
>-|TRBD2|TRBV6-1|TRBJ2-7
CASSAVAGAYEQYF
TGTGCCAGCAGTGCCGTAGCGGGAGCCTACGAGCAGTACTTC
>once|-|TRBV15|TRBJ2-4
CATSSPRDRTDIQYF
TGTGCCACCAGCTCCCCTCGCGACAGGACGGACATTCAGTACTTC
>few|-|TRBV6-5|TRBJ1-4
CASSYQAGNEKLFF
TGTGCCAGCAGTTACCAGGCAGGGAATGAAAAACTGTTTTTT
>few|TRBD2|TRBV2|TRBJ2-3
CASSEQRGRGTDTQYF
TGTGCCAGCAGTGAACAGCGGGGGAGGGGCACAGATACGCAGTATTTT
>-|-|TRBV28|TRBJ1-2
CASSLLGGGYTF
TGTGCCAGCAGTTTATTAGGGGGAGGCTACACCTTC
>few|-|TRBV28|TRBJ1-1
CASSPNGQEAFF
TGTGCCAGCAGTCCTAATGGACAGGAAGCTTTCTTT
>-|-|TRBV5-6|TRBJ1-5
CASSLARGRNQPQHF
TGTGCCAGCAGCTTGGCCAGGGGAAGGAATCAGCCCCAGCATTTT
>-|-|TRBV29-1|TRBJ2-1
CSAGQFSYNEQFF
TGCAGCGCAGGACAGTTTTCCTACAATGAGCAGTTCTTC
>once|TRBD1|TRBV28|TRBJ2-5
CASSLVGRTGGQETQYF
TGTGCCAGCAGTTTAGTAGGTCGGACAGGTGGCCAAGAGACCCAGTACTTC
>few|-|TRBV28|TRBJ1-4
CASSKVGGEKLFF
TGTGCCAGCAGTAAGGTCGGCGGTGAAAAACTGTTTTTT
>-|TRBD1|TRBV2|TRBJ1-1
CASRGQKNTEAFF
TGTGCCAGCAGGGGACAGAAGAACACTGAAGCTTTCTTT
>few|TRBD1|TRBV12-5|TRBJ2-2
CASGLSRDRVAYTGELFF
TGTGCTAGTGGTTTAAGCCGAGACAGGGTCGCCTACACCGGGGAGCTGTTTTTT
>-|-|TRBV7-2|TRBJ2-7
CASSLAGGPPNEQYF
TGTGCCAGCAGCTTAGCGGGGGGTCCGCCAAACGAGCAGTACTTC
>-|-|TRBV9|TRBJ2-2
CASTGSNTGELFF
TGTGCCAGTACAGGGTCTAACACCGGGGAGCTGTTTTTT
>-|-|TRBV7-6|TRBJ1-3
CASSSYRSASGNTIYF
TGTGCCAGCAGCTCCTACAGGTCGGCTTCTGGAAACACCATATATTTT
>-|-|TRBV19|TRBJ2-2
CASSGAVGRTGELFF
TGTGCCAGTAGTGGGGCGGTGGGGCGTACCGGGGAGCTGTTTTTT
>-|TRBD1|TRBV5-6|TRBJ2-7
CASSAGDSSYEQYF
TGTGCCAGCAGCGCCGGGGACAGCTCCTACGAGCAGTACTTC
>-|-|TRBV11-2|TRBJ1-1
CASSNRRMNTEAFF
TGTGCCAGCAGCAACAGGCGAATGAACACTGAAGCTTTCTTT
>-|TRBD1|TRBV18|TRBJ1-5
CASSPRTGHNQPQHF
TGTGCCAGCTCACCACGGACAGGCCACAATCAGCCCCAGCATTTT
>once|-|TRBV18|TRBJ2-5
CASSPSRGQETQYF
TGTGCCAGCTCACCGAGCCGGGGACAAGAGACCCAGTACTTC
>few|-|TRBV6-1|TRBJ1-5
CASSVGGSSNQPQHF
TGTGCCAGCAGTGTGGGGGGTAGTAGCAATCAGCCCCAGCATTTT
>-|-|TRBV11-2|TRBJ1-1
CASSLVTGRNTEAFF
TGTGCCAGCAGCTTAGTGACAGGACGGAACACTGAAGCTTTCTTT
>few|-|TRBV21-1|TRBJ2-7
CASSKEEASSSYEQYF
TGTGCCAGCAGCAAAGAAGAGGCCTCCAGCTCCTACGAGCAGTACTTC
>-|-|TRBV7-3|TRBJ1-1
CASSSRGVGTEAFF
TGTGCCAGCAGCTCCCGGGGGGTAGGAACTGAAGCTTTCTTT
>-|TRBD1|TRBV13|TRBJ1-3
CASSLRQGAAGNTIYF
TGTGCCAGCAGCCTCCGGCAGGGGGCTGCAGGAAACACCATATATTTT
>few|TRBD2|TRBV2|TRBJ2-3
CASGTSGTDTQYF
TGTGCCAGCGGGACTAGTGGGACAGATACGCAGTATTTT
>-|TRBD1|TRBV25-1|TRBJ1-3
CASSDPTGLKNTIYF
TGTGCCAGCAGTGATCCGACAGGGCTAAAAAACACCATATATTTT
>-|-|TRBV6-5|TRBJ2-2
CASTPYTGELFF
TGTGCCAGCACCCCTTACACCGGGGAGCTGTTTTTT
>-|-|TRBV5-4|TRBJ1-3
CASSPPGSGNTIYF
TGTGCCAGCAGCCCCCCAGGATCTGGAAACACCATATATTTT
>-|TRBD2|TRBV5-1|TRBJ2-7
CASSLGSGDSYEQYF
TGCGCCAGCAGCTTGGGGAGCGGGGACTCCTACGAGCAGTACTTC
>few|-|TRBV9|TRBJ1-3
CASSAEGNTIYF
TGTGCCAGCTCGGCGGAGGGAAACACCATATATTTT
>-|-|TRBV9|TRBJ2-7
CASSVEGGGTYEQYF
TGTGCCAGCAGCGTAGAAGGCGGAGGAACTTACGAGCAGTACTTC
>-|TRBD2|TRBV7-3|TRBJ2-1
CASSYQAGGPRNEQFF
TGTGCCAGCAGCTACCAAGCGGGAGGGCCGCGGAATGAGCAGTTCTTC
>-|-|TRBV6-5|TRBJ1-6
CASTPDRINSPLHF
TGTGCCAGCACCCCCGACAGGATAAATTCACCCCTCCACTTT
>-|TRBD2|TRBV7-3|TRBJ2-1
CASSFTSGHNEQFF
TGTGCCAGCAGCTTCACTAGCGGCCACAATGAGCAGTTCTTC
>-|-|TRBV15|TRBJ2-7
CATSRDQASASSYEQYF
TGTGCCACCAGCAGAGATCAGGCTAGCGCGAGCTCCTACGAGCAGTACTTC
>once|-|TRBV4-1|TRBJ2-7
CASSQDSTATYEQYF
TGCGCCAGCAGCCAAGATTCGACAGCAACCTACGAGCAGTACTTC
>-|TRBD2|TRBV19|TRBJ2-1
CASSIGGLAYNEQFF
TGTGCCAGTAGTATTGGGGGACTAGCGTACAATGAGCAGTTCTTC
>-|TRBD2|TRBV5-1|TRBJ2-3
CASSPERGGTDTQYF
TGCGCCAGCAGCCCCGAGCGGGGGGGCACAGATACGCAGTATTTT